This T cell receptor beta chain was captured by sequencing in a study of OX40 agonist ivuxolimab in advanced cancers. Background on the study: Three patients showed partial responses: one hepatocellular carcinoma and two cutaneous melanoma cases. Study results and caveats: No determination was made of the antigen specificity of the expanded peripheral T cells.

Sequencing was performed with immunoSEQ multiplex PCR; in TCRdb, only in-frame clones are kept and a portion is missing. In the table there are 20,000 to 25,000 clones, less than 90% of which are singletons. Trimming took 1 base from V and 3 from J, leaving 7 bases between them. The CDR3 has 13 amino acids. Looked up from germline, CDR1 is LGHNA and CDR2 is YNFKEQ. In its sample, this clone was seen once. Its antigen is unknown. This clonotype was sampled from an adult with an advanced solid tumor such as melanoma, head and neck, liver or kidney cancer. The sample consisted of CD4+ or CD8+ T cells sorted from blood, taken in a trial of the OX40 agonist ivuxolimab. The genes are TRBV4-2 and TRBJ2-7, with D possibly TRBD1 on 6 matching bases. This CDR3 reads CASSQGDNYEQYF. The CDR3 DNA reads TGTGCCAGCAGCCAAGGGGACAACTACGAGCAGTACTTC.